This T cell receptor (beta chain) was sequenced in a study of post-analysis software for immune sequencing data (dated by TCRdb to about 2015). Context from the whole study: The recorded disease courses included relapsing-remitting, secondary progressive and progressive-relapsing multiple sclerosis, and some patients had no subtype annotation. A subset of samples was prepared in parallel using single-end sample barcoding, then pooled and co-amplified after Illumina adapter ligation. The multiple sclerosis patient repertoires were compared with about a dozen previously published healthy control repertoires from donors aged about 6 to 26 years.

TCR beta repertoires were profiled from peripheral blood of about a dozen young patients with multiple sclerosis to demonstrate the VDJtools post-analysis software. The patients with multiple sclerosis were children and adolescents between roughly 6 and 15 years of age. The library came from PCR. The sample was run on an Illumina HiSeq 2500. To reduce PCR and sequencing biases, unique molecular identifiers were built into the TCR beta cDNA libraries. Every 1 to 10 million input T cells yielded approximately 500,000 cDNA molecules, meaning each molecule approximated one T cell. Patient libraries were prepared and sequenced with the same protocol used for the earlier healthy control dataset. Within a given batch, samples were prepared together, multiplexed and sequenced on the same HiSeq lane. Processing in the source paper ran as follows. MIGEC was used to process the raw barcoded reads, and molecular identifier groups with only a single read were discarded before consensus assembly and CDR3 extraction. Clonotype tables were post-analysed with VDJtools, normalizing diversity by down-sampling all datasets to the smallest sample size. Repertoire overlap clustering matched CDR3 amino acid but not nucleotide sequences to correct batch-related cross-sample contamination. Clones were called with MiXCR by TCRdb after fastp trimmed the public reads at Q25, and only in-frame beta chains were retained. Every CDR3 protein is listed once, alongside the most common genes and DNA of its rows. TCRdb's processing, not the authors', yielded these V and J calls. The sample table holds roughly 800,000 distinct CDR3 sequences, of which 30% were seen once. In total, the top ten clones hold roughly 0.57% of the sample.

Overall study results and their limits: Patients showed significantly higher frequencies than controls for roughly five TRBV segments, among them TRBV5-6, TRBV5-1 and TRBV20-1. When samples were clustered directly using the F measure, samples prepared in the same batch co-clustered strongly, which prompted a batch-effect correction. Significantly lower normalized Chao1 diversity was found in multiple sclerosis patients than in controls, suggesting substantial peripheral T-cell clonal expansion. The control group was slightly older than the multiple sclerosis patient group.

CDR1 DFQATT and CDR2 SNEGSKA are derived from the germline V gene (reference sequence). Germline trimming: 6 bases from V, 1 base from J; junction bases outside gene matches: 10. Including the terminal cysteine and phenylalanine, the CDR3 comprises 16 residues. The DNA shown is the 48-base CDR3, in frame from base 1. In the case of this clonotype: The target of this receptor is not known. No base quality information exists; no much larger clone differs at one position.

The sample was blood. The origin of this receptor is a girl aged 5 to 17 with multiple sclerosis. The chain was built from TRBV20-1 and TRBJ1-1, and 11 junctional nucleotides match TRBD1. Here the CDR3 is given as CSALKDRGRRNTEAFF. The DNA sequence is TGCAGTGCCCTTAAGGACAGGGGGCGCCGGAACACTGAAGCTTTCTTT.